What follows are 14 T cell receptor beta chains derived from one specimen sequenced in a study of T cell clonotyping in hematopoietic cell transplantation (dated by TCRdb to 2020 to 2022). Library preparation was by the immunoSEQ multiplex PCR assay. Here the immuneACCESS table is served through TCRdb, limited to in-frame sequences with V and J called. Missing clones are a known gap in these copies; in checked studies unresolved V genes cover under half, and the rest lacks a known reason. The sample data list about 14,000 clones, and approximately 90% of these were observed just once. The top ten clonotypes cover roughly 13% of the sample. Per the publication, the time point label means: 100 days after allo-HCT. Sequencing used PBMCs, obtained 100 days after allogeneic stem cell transplant. The receptors come from a male patient in his fifties who had an allogeneic stem cell transplant from an unrelated donor, so T cells may come from the graft donor. Some clones in this sample may be carry-over from other donors' samples.

The genes are TRBV7-2 and TRBJ1-2; TRBD1 agrees at 7 bases. The CDR3 totals 14 residues. With 4 bases clipped from V and 3 bases from J, the junction kept 5 bases outside the gene matches. Germline V gene sequence: CDR1 SGHTA, CDR2 FQGNSA. CDR3: CASSSTGADYGYTF. Written as DNA, the CDR3 is TGTGCCAGCAGCTCTACAGGGGCTGACTATGGCTACACCTTC.

This clone was observed a few times. The rearrangement links TRBV6-1 to TRBJ1-4, with TRBD1 matching over 7 bases. The V gene's germline CDR1 is MNHNS and CDR2 SASEGT. This CDR3 has 15 amino acids. The J segment lost 7 bases and the V segment lost 5 bases, leaving 10 bases of the junction unmatched. The CDR3 region is CASSRFRGQSEKLFF. CDR3 DNA: TGTGCCAGCAGTAGATTCAGGGGACAGTCTGAAAAACTGTTTTTT.

V gene TRBV27 combines with J gene TRBJ2-7; D is possibly TRBD1 (6 bases). CDR1 MNHEY and CDR2 SMNVEV come from the germline V gene (reference sequence). The CDR3 runs 16 residues. Trimming shortened V by 1 base and J by 0 bases, and 13 bases separated the two germline ends. This CDR3 reads CASSLWGRDNSYEQYF. For the CDR3, the DNA is TGTGCCAGCAGTTTATGGGGCCGGGACAACTCCTACGAGCAGTACTTC.

The chain employs TRBV27 and TRBJ2-7; no definite D call. The germline gives CDR1 MNHEY, CDR2 SMNVEV (reference sequence). Trimming removed 2 bases at V and 3 bases at J, with 8 bases between. This CDR3 is 13 amino acids long. CDR3 nucleotide sequence: TGTGCCAGCAGTTTAGGGCAGTACTACGAGCAGTACTTC. This translates into CASSLGQYYEQYF.

The V gene is TRBV5-1, the J gene TRBJ2-2, with D perhaps given as TRBD1 or TRBD2 (5 bases each). V lost 7 bases and J lost 0, with 10 bases in between. This CDR3 has 14 residues. Germline assignment: CDR1 SGHRS and CDR2 YFSETQ. In DNA form, the CDR3 reads TGCGCCAGCGGGGGAAACGCGAACACCGGGGAGCTGTTTTTT. Its translation is CASGGNANTGELFF.

This chain connects TRBV6-5 to TRBJ2-1; D gene ambiguous. Germline CDR1 reads MNHEY; CDR2 reads SVGAGI. The V gene lost 9 bases and the J gene lost 3 bases, with 15 bases spanning the gap. This CDR3 is built from 14 residues. The CDR3 protein is CASLEPPYYNEQFF. In DNA form, the CDR3 reads TGTGCCAGTCTCGAACCCCCCTACTACAATGAGCAGTTCTTC.

This clone is a singleton in its sample. The chain is built from TRBV5-4 and TRBJ2-7; possibly TRBD1 for D (6 bases). V was cut by 1 base and J by 3 bases, with 8 bases left in between. CDR1 and CDR2 from the germline V gene are SGHNT and YYREEE (reference sequence). The CDR3 runs 13 residues. The CDR3 protein is CASSLNRDYEQYF. CDR3 in DNA: TGTGCCAGCAGCTTGAACAGGGACTACGAGCAGTACTTC.

The V gene is TRBV7-3, the J gene TRBJ2-1, with D maybe TRBD2 (5 bases). Germline lookup yields CDR1 SGHTA and CDR2 FQGTGA. CDR3 length equals 14 residues. The ends were cut back, 5 bases at V and 8 bases at J, with 16 bases in the middle. The DNA of the CDR3 is TGTGCCAGCAGCCAACCCGGAGGAGGCTATGAGCAGTTCTTC. It encodes CASSQPGGGYEQFF.

V usage is TRBV30 and J usage is TRBJ1-3; 7 bases agree with TRBD1. The germline CDR1 and CDR2 sequences are GTSNPN and SVGIG (reference sequence). V was clipped by 5 bases and J by 7 bases; unmatched bases: 14. The CDR3 has 15 amino acids. CDR3 loop: CAWATGSLFSNTIYF. Here the CDR3 DNA reads TGTGCCTGGGCGACAGGGTCCCTCTTTAGTAACACCATATATTTT. The full variable domain, in which reference TRBV30 and TRBJ1-3 provide the parts outside the CDR3, is SQTIHQWPATLVQPVGSPLSLECTVEGTSNPNLYWYRQAAGRGLQLLFYSVGIGQISSEVPQNLSASRPQDRQFILSSKKLLLSDSGFYLCAWATGSLFSNTIYFGEGSWLTVV.

The V call is TRBV7-9, the J call TRBJ1-5; D call uncertain. Germline CDR1 SEHNR, CDR2 FQNEAQ (reference sequence). The CDR3 has 13 residues. Trimming shortened V by 0 bases and J by 7 bases, and 7 bases separated the two germline ends. Here the CDR3 DNA reads TGTGCCAGCAGCTTAGCGATGGCCCAGCCCCAGCATTTT. Protein product: CASSLAMAQPQHF.

This clone was seen a handful of times. The chain employs TRBV9 and TRBJ1-4, with 7 bases fitting TRBD1. V lost 1 base and J lost 7; bases outside the gene matches: 7. This CDR3 is 15 amino acids long. Looked up from germline, CDR1 is SGDLS and CDR2 is YYNGEE. The CDR3 DNA sequence: TGTGCCAGCAGCGTATCGGGGACAGAGGGTGAAAAACTGTTTTTT. It is translated as CASSVSGTEGEKLFF. The full variable domain, completed using reference TRBV9 and TRBJ1-4, is DSGVTQTPKHLITATGQRVTLRCSPRSGDLSVYWYQQSLDQGLQFLIQYYNGEERAKGNILERFSAQQFPDLHSELNLSSLELGDSALYFCASSVSGTEGEKLFFGSGTQLSVL.

This chain uses TRBV19 with TRBJ2-7; D possibly matches TRBD1 or TRBD2 (6 bases each). The CDR3 length is 12 residues. Germline V gives CDR1 LNHDA, CDR2 SQIVND (reference sequence). The DNA of the CDR3 is TGTACCACCGGAGGGGGAATCTACGAGCAGTACTTC. Translation gives CTTGGGIYEQYF.

The rearrangement uses TRBV28 and TRBJ1-4; D ambiguous. In germline, CDR1 is MDHEN, CDR2 SYDVKM. Trimming took off 5 bases at V and 6 bases at J, with 4 bases between the two ends. The CDR3 spans 11 residues. The CDR3 sequence is CASSKDEKLFF. CDR3 bases: TGTGCCAGCAGTAAAGATGAAAAACTGTTTTTT. Using reference TRBV28 and TRBJ1-4 for the parts outside the CDR3, the full variable domain is DVKVTQSSRYLVKRTGEKVFLECVQDMDHENMFWYRQDPGLGLRLIYFSYDVKMKEKGDIPEGYSVSREKKERFSLILESASTNQTSMYLCASSKDEKLFFGSGTQLSVL.

This sequence joins TRBV5-1 and TRBJ1-1; tentatively, D is TRBD1 (5 bases). The CDR3 loop spans 15 amino acids. Per the germline V gene, CDR1 is SGHRS and CDR2 is YFSETQ. V lost 3 bases and J lost 1, with 13 bases in between. The CDR3 loop is CASSSSGSANTEAFF. CDR3 bases: TGCGCCAGCAGCTCCTCAGGGTCCGCGAACACTGAAGCTTTCTTT.